A selection of T cell receptor beta chains follows, all from one sample in a study of cytomegalovirus exposure and HLA in healthy donors. The assay was immunoSEQ multiplex PCR, and TCRdb's table has in-frame clones only and misses some. This table has about 130,000 clones, 70% to 80% appearing once. Specimen: PBMCs. These receptors all stem from a woman aged 50 to 60 in good health and CMV-seronegative. Each CDR3 is given with its conserved first and last residue. D genes are given only for firm matches. For some rows the clone size is stated as once, few or many, or as a class when expanded; others skip it.

>NA|NA|TRBJ1-5|TRBV7-2
CASSPSAGRDSNQPQHF
TGTGCCAGCAGCCCGAGCGCCGGCAGGGATAGCAATCAGCCCCAGCATTTT
>NA|NA|TRBJ2-1|TRBV6-5
CASNQGGSYNEQFF
TGTGCCAGCAACCAGGGGGGCTCCTACAATGAGCAGTTCTTC
>TRBD1|NA|TRBJ1-2|TRBV5-1
CASSSGTGGYGYTF
TGCGCCAGCAGCTCCGGGACAGGGGGCTATGGCTACACCTTC
>NA|once|TRBJ2-7|TRBV7-2
CASSLRSRDTPSEQYF
TGTGCCAGCAGCTTACGAAGTCGGGACACCCCTAGCGAGCAGTACTTC
>TRBD1|few|TRBJ1-1|TRBV5-1
CASSFGQGRGNTEAFF
TGCGCCAGCAGCTTCGGACAGGGGAGGGGTAACACTGAAGCTTTCTTT
>NA|NA|TRBJ2-1|TRBV11-2
CASSPDRPYNEQFF
TGTGCCAGCAGCCCCGACAGACCCTACAATGAGCAGTTCTTC
>NA|NA|TRBJ2-2|TRBV27
CASSPGRVALGPGELFF
TGTGCCAGCAGCCCTGGCCGGGTCGCACTAGGTCCCGGGGAGCTGTTTTTT
>TRBD2|NA|TRBJ2-1|TRBV7-7
CASSPATSGTAEQFF
TGTGCTAGCAGCCCGGCGACTAGCGGGACGGCTGAGCAGTTCTTC
>TRBD2|NA|TRBJ2-3|TRBV19
CASSPGGGTSGVTDTQYF
TGTGCCAGTAGTCCCGGCGGGGGGACTAGCGGAGTCACAGATACGCAGTATTTT
>NA|few|TRBJ2-3|TRBV29-1
CSVEFGRGATDTQYF
TGCAGCGTTGAATTTGGCAGGGGAGCGACAGATACGCAGTATTTT
>TRBD1|NA|TRBJ1-1|TRBV5-1
CASSVNNRDRGTEAFF
TGCGCCAGCAGCGTAAACAACCGGGACAGGGGTACTGAAGCTTTCTTT
>TRBD2|NA|TRBJ2-7|TRBV30
CAWSATGGVGYF
TGTGCCTGGAGTGCCACGGGGGGAGTAGGGTACTTC
>NA|NA|TRBJ2-7|TRBV30
CAWSVRSYYPYEQYF
TGTGCCTGGAGTGTACGAAGCTATTACCCCTACGAGCAGTACTTC
>NA|NA|TRBJ1-1|TRBV27
CARVVQCMNTEAFF
TGTGCCAGGGTTGTACAGTGCATGAACACTGAAGCTTTCTTT
>NA|NA|TRBJ1-1|TRBV5-1
CASRSGGKHTEAFF
TGCGCCAGCAGATCGGGGGGCAAGCACACTGAAGCTTTCTTT
>NA|NA|TRBJ1-1|TRBV18
CASSPPIGAGGITEAFF
TGTGCCAGCTCACCACCAATAGGGGCTGGTGGTATCACTGAAGCTTTCTTT
>NA|NA|TRBJ1-1|TRBV7-5
CARILTGPLGDFF
TGTGCCAGAATCTTGACAGGGCCCCTCGGTGATTTCTTT
>TRBD1|NA|TRBJ1-5|TRBV28
CASNLNRGPGNQPQHF
TGTGCCAGCAATTTGAACAGGGGGCCGGGCAATCAGCCCCAGCATTTT
>TRBD1|NA|TRBJ2-7|TRBV28
CASRVTGGAYEQYF
TGTGCCAGCAGGGTGACAGGGGGCGCGTACGAGCAGTACTTC
>TRBD1|NA|TRBJ2-5|TRBV19
CASSIGGQGRQETQYF
TGTGCCAGTAGTATCGGGGGACAGGGCCGACAAGAGACCCAGTACTTC
>TRBD2|NA|TRBJ2-1|TRBV27
CASSAGLAGGKQFF
TGTGCCAGCAGTGCCGGACTAGCGGGAGGAAAGCAGTTCTTC
>TRBD2|NA|TRBJ2-2|TRBV10-3
CAISEYRGEGWSTGELFF
TGTGCCATCAGTGAGTACCGAGGGGAGGGATGGAGCACCGGGGAGCTGTTTTTT
>TRBD2|once|TRBJ2-1|TRBV15
CATSRVIRVAGENNEQFF
TGTGCCACCAGCAGAGTGATAAGGGTAGCGGGAGAGAACAATGAGCAGTTCTTC
>TRBD2|few|TRBJ2-7|TRBV6-5
CASSLGLASVYEQYF
TGTGCCAGCAGTTTAGGACTAGCTTCCGTCTACGAGCAGTACTTC
>TRBD2|once|TRBJ2-3|TRBV9
CASSAPGAAGVVTQYF
TGTGCCAGCAGCGCACCCGGGGCAGCGGGAGTGGTTACGCAGTATTTT
>NA|NA|TRBJ2-6|TRBV7-9
CASSSGFLGSGANVLTF
TGTGCCAGCAGCTCAGGGTTTTTGGGCTCTGGGGCCAACGTCCTGACTTTC
>NA|NA|TRBJ2-7|TRBV7-3
CASSLKPFYEQYF
TGTGCCAGCAGCTTAAAGCCCTTTTACGAGCAGTACTTC
>NA|NA|TRBJ1-2|TRBV18
CASSNGDYYGYTF
TGTGCCAGCTCAAACGGGGATTACTATGGCTACACCTTC